This T cell receptor beta chain emerged from a study of CD8 T cells in Susac syndrome. The ends lost 3 bases at V and 4 bases at J; junction bases unmatched: 2. Germline V gene sequence: CDR1 SEHNR, CDR2 FQNEAQ (reference sequence). The CDR3 is 14 residues long. RNA totalling about 0.45 to 1 ug underwent reverse transcription with random hexamers. A single record per CDR3 protein comes from TCRdb applying MiXCR to the immunoSEQ multiplex PCR reads. The repertoire has around 80,000 distinct CDR3 sequences, less than 95% of them found once; the top ten carry 0.4% to 0.55%. Sample: CD8+ T cells from PBMCs. This clonotype originated in a human donor with Susac syndrome. This sequence joins TRBV7-9 and TRBJ2-2, with TRBD2 identical over 7 bases. The CDR3 loop is CASSFLAVTGELFF. CDR3 DNA: TGTGCCAGCAGCTTTCTAGCGGTCACCGGGGAGCTGTTTTTT.